This TCR beta chain was captured by sequencing in a study of neoadjuvant anti-PD-1 for oral cavity cancer. In the study overall: Before surgery, most patients got three to four biweekly 3 mg/kg nivolumab doses. Non-progressing patients received a fourth nivolumab dose near day 43, then surgery on days 50-56.

Study-level results: Pretreatment Treg/Th17 ratio correlated inversely with post-treatment tumor clonality.

Trimming shortened V by 1 base and J by 6 bases, and 13 bases separated the two germline ends. Germline V gene sequence: CDR1 SEHNR, CDR2 FQNEAQ (reference sequence). The CDR3 loop spans 14 amino acids. Concerning this clone: The antigen is undetermined.

Produced via immunoSEQ multiplex PCR; TCRdb's table is partial and in-frame only. The sample records approximately 15,000 clones, 55% to 80% being singletons. Sample: PBMCs, taken before nivolumab (anti-PD-1) treatment. This receptor was identified in a person aged 35-79 years with oral cavity squamous cell carcinoma. The chain links TRBV7-9 to TRBJ2-7; D perhaps matches TRBD1 (6 bases). As DNA, the CDR3 is TGTGCCAGCAGCTTAGAGATCAGGGGCGCCGAGCAGTACTTC. Translation: CASSLEIRGAEQYF.